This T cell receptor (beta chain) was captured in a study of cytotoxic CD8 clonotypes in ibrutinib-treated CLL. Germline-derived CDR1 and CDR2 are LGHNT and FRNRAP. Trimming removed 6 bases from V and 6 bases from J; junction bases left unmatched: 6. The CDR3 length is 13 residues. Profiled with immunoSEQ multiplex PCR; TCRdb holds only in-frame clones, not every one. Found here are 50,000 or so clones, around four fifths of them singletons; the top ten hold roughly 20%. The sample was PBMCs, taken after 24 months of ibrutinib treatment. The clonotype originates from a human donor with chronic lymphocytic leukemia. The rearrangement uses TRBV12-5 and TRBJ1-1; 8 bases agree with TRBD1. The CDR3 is CASGPDRGPEAFF. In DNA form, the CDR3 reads TGTGCTAGTGGCCCCGACAGGGGCCCTGAAGCTTTCTTT.